Ten or more counts support the clone carrying this TCR beta chain. Its specificity is not known. For TCR beta, libraries came from iRepertoire HTBI primers and Arm-PCR of CDR3 regions. Authors' data handling: Identified across the samples were 50 to 70 TRBV segments and over twelve TRBJ segments. TCRdb re-analysed the multiplex PCR reads in MiXCR, keeping a single row per CDR3 protein. What appears here as the V and J calls and clone size reflects TCRdb's work, not the paper's. The sample yields roughly 400,000 distinct CDR3 sequences, approximately 22% seen once. As to time point: persistent/refractory GD, antithyroid drugs over 5 years with positive TRAb. Construction of the TCR library relied on RNA isolated from PBMCs. Trimming pared 0 bases from V and 8 bases from J, leaving 13 bases between. This CDR3 is built from 14 residues. Germline CDR1 SGHTA, CDR2 FQGTGA. The data belong to a study of regulatory T cells in long-lasting Graves disease. Whole-study findings and limits: There were preferences for TRBV28, TRBJ1-2 and TRBJ2-5 in persistent disease.

The sequence was collected from a female donor with Graves disease. Material: peripheral blood mononuclear cells (PBMCs), obtained when the disease was refractory, from a patient treated with antithyroid drugs. The rearrangement joins TRBV7-3 to TRBJ1-2, with D tentatively TRBD1 (6 bases). DNA for the CDR3: TGTGCCAGCAGCTTAACAGGAGCGGGGGGCGGCTACACCTTC. This codes for CASSLTGAGGGYTF. Drawing the rest from reference TRBV7-3 and TRBJ1-2, the complete variable domain is GAGVSQTPSNKVTEKGKYVELRCDPISGHTALYWYRQSLGQGPEFLIYFQGTGAADDSGLPNDRFFAVRPEGSVSTLKIQRTERGDSAVYLCASSLTGAGGGYTFGSGTRLTVV.